The TCR beta chain described here comes from a study of blood T cells in healthy people across ages. The CDR3 has 16 residues. V shed 3 bases, J shed 11 bases, and the junction held 16 bases outside the gene matches. Germline assignment: CDR1 SNHLY and CDR2 FYNNEI. A second PCR of 7 to 11 cycles used a sample-barcoded 5' primer and a J-beta primer mix. TCRdb called the 5' RACE reads again in MiXCR, with one record for every CDR3 protein. The table shows more than 700,000 distinct CDR3 sequences, with around 45% occurring only once. Input material: blood. The chain carries TRBV2 and TRBJ2-5; 9 bases agree with TRBD2. The clonotype comes from an elderly man in good health. The CDR3 region has the DNA TGTGCCAGCAGTGAGCCAGCGGGAGGCACCTACAATGAACAGTACTTC. Its translation: CASSEPAGGTYNEQYF. Using reference TRBV2 and TRBJ2-5 for the parts outside the CDR3, the full variable domain is EPEVTQTPSHQVTQMGQEVILRCVPISNHLYFYWYRQILGQKVEFLVSFYNNEISEKSEIFDDQFSVERPDGSNFTLKIRSTKLEDSAMYFCASSEPAGGTYNEQYFGPGTRLLVL.